The next 21 T cell receptor beta chains were all read from a single sample in a study of T cells in localized non-small cell lung cancer. Some clones are missing from TCRdb's copy, which holds only in-frame ones; the method was immunoSEQ multiplex PCR. The sample carries tens of thousands of clones, 80% to 90% recorded once. The source material was peripheral blood, sampled before any cancer treatment. The receptors stem from a man aged 40-75 years with stage I squamous cell lung carcinoma.

Here the CDR3 DNA reads TGCGCCAGCAGCCCCGGACTCGGGGGCATCAGCACAGATACGCAGTATTTT. It specifies CASSPGLGGISTDTQYF. The chain has TRBV4-3 and TRBJ2-3; D may match TRBD1 or TRBD2 (6 bases each). This CDR3 has 17 residues. The V end lost 4 bases, the J end lost 0 bases, and 17 bases lay between the germline ends. Germline V gives CDR1 LGHNA, CDR2 YSLEER.

The chain couples TRBV18 to TRBJ2-2, with D maybe TRBD2 (6 bases). Germline loops: CDR1 KGHSH, CDR2 LQKENI. This CDR3 region has 16 residues. V lost 0 bases to trimming and J lost 2 bases, with 10 bases between them. This CDR3 is CASSPPDGTNTGELFF. The CDR3 DNA is TGTGCCAGCTCACCACCGGACGGGACTAACACCGGGGAGCTGTTTTTT.

The J gene is TRBJ1-2, the V gene TRBV11-2, with a possible D match to TRBD1 (5 bases). The CDR3 runs 14 residues. Germline V gives CDR1 SGHAT, CDR2 FQNNGV. Trimming shortened V by 0 bases and J by 3 bases, and 8 bases separated the two germline ends. CDR3 sequence: CASSLEGGYYGYTF. The CDR3 DNA reads as TGTGCCAGCAGCTTAGAGGGGGGATACTATGGCTACACCTTC.

V is TRBV4-1 and J is TRBJ1-2; no clear D gene. V lost 1 base and J 3 bases, leaving 12 bases between the germline ends. Per germline, CDR1 MGHRA and CDR2 YSYEKL. This CDR3 has 15 amino acids. The CDR3 nucleotides are TGCGCCAGCAGCCAAGTGGCCCGAGCGGACTATGGCTACACCTTC. This gives the protein CASSQVARADYGYTF.

V gene TRBV30 combines with J gene TRBJ1-4; weak D call: TRBD1 (5 bases). V was clipped by 7 bases and J by 3 bases, with 27 bases between them. Germline loops: CDR1 GTSNPN, CDR2 SVGIG (reference sequence). The CDR3 extends over 18 amino acids. CDR3 residues: CAFPRGGPGSLPNEKLFF. CDR3 nucleotides: TGTGCCTTCCCGAGAGGAGGTCCAGGGAGTTTACCTAATGAAAAACTGTTTTTT.

The chain is built from TRBV5-1 and TRBJ1-5, with D perhaps TRBD1 (6 bases). The CDR3 covers 17 residues. Looked up from germline, CDR1 is SGHRS and CDR2 is YFSETQ. V lost 4 bases, J lost 1 base, and 18 bases lay in between. The DNA for the CDR3 is TGCGCCAGCAGCCCATTCGGGGGCTGGGACAGCAATCAGCCCCAGCATTTT. Protein sequence: CASSPFGGWDSNQPQHF.

The rearrangement links TRBV5-1 to TRBJ2-5; D ambiguous. Germline lookup yields CDR1 SGHRS and CDR2 YFSETQ. This CDR3 comprises 14 residues. Deletions cut 4 bases from V and 3 bases from J, with 13 bases between. As DNA, the CDR3 is TGCGCCAGCAGCACGGGCCGCTTAGAAGAGACCCAGTACTTC. Translating it yields CASSTGRLEETQYF.

The chain is built from TRBV28 and TRBJ2-7; D perhaps matches TRBD2 (6 bases). The CDR3 runs to 14 residues. Germline V gene sequence: CDR1 MDHEN, CDR2 SYDVKM. V gave up 4 bases and J gave up 6 bases, with 16 bases separating them. The CDR3 bases are TGTGCCAGCAGTTCAGCGGGTAACGCGGGCGAGCAGTACTTC. It specifies CASSSAGNAGEQYF.

The V call is TRBV5-6, the J call TRBJ1-2; D is uncertain. Germline CDR1 and CDR2: SGHDT and YYEEEE. The CDR3 totals 15 residues. Trimming removed 5 bases from V and 1 base from J, with 15 bases in between. CDR3 region: CASRSLDHINYGYTF. The CDR3 coding sequence is TGTGCCAGCAGATCCCTGGACCATATTAACTATGGCTACACCTTC.

The chain links TRBV5-1 to TRBJ2-3; D may match TRBD1 or TRBD2 (6 bases each). From germline, CDR1 is SGHRS and CDR2 YFSETQ. This CDR3 is built from 15 residues. Trimming stripped 2 bases from V and 2 bases from J, with 12 bases between. The DNA of the CDR3 is TGCGCCAGCAGCTTATCGGGGGCCCTCACAGATACGCAGTATTTT. The encoded protein is CASSLSGALTDTQYF.

V gene TRBV6-5 combines with J gene TRBJ1-1, with unresolved D. The germline CDR1 and CDR2 sequences are MNHEY and SVGAGI. The CDR3 is 13 residues long. V lost 6 bases and J lost 0, with 8 bases in between. CDR3 DNA sequence: TGTGCCAGCAGGAGGAAACTGAACACTGAAGCTTTCTTT. It yields the protein CASRRKLNTEAFF.

The rearrangement uses TRBV7-9 and TRBJ1-4; D is undetermined. Germline V CDR1 and CDR2: SEHNR, FQNEAQ (reference sequence). Trimming stripped 4 bases from V and 10 bases from J, with 19 bases between. This CDR3 is built from 15 residues. The CDR3 region has the DNA TGTGCCAGCAGCTCGTTGGACGGCGGTAGCGGAAAACTGTTTTTT. The encoded protein is CASSSLDGGSGKLFF.

This clone was picked up one time. The rearrangement joins TRBV5-1 to TRBJ2-7; TRBD2 agrees at 12 bases. The germline V gene encodes CDR1 SGHRS and CDR2 YFSETQ. The CDR3 contains 15 residues. J lost 7 bases, V lost 5 bases, and 10 bases had no gene match. The CDR3 DNA reads TGCGCCAGCAGGACTAGCGGGGGTTGGGTCGGTGAGCAGTACTTC. Its translation: CASRTSGGWVGEQYF.

V and J are TRBV5-1 and TRBJ1-1; D uncertain. CDR1 and CDR2 (germline): SGHRS, YFSETQ. V was trimmed by 0 bases and J by 5 bases, leaving 8 bases between them. The CDR3 loop spans 13 amino acids. CDR3 bases: TGCGCCAGCAGCTTGGGGGTGGTGACTGAAGCTTTCTTT. As protein: CASSLGVVTEAFF. Full variable domain (missing parts from reference TRBV5-1 and TRBJ1-1): KAGVTQTPRYLIKTRGQQVTLSCSPISGHRSVSWYQQTPGQGLQFLFEYFSETQRNKGNFPGRFSGRQFSNSRSEMNVSTLELGDSALYLCASSLGVVTEAFFGQGTRLTVV.

This clone was detected once. The chain is built from TRBV5-6 and TRBJ2-1, with 10 bases fitting TRBD1. In germline, CDR1 is SGHDT, CDR2 YYEEEE. This CDR3 has 17 amino acids. Trimming at V came to 2 bases and at J to 9 bases, leaving 14 bases not matched to a gene. The CDR3 is CASSFSLLGTGVGEQFF. CDR3 nucleotides: TGTGCCAGCAGCTTTTCTCTCCTTGGGACAGGGGTAGGTGAGCAGTTCTTC.

V gene TRBV2 combines with J gene TRBJ2-3; 10 bases are a match to TRBD2. The CDR3 has 15 residues. V was pared by 5 bases and J by 3 bases, with 5 bases of the junction left unmatched. Germline loops: CDR1 SNHLY, CDR2 FYNNEI. As DNA, the CDR3 is TGTGCCAGCAGTTCTAGCGGGGGAACGACAGATACGCAGTATTTT. Its protein is CASSSSGGTTDTQYF.

This clone was seen more than once but under ten times. The chain employs TRBV2 and TRBJ2-7, with TRBD2 as a possible D gene (5 bases). The V gene lost 1 base and the J gene lost 2 bases, with 9 bases spanning the gap. CDR3 length equals 14 residues. The germline V gene encodes CDR1 SNHLY and CDR2 FYNNEI. CDR3 protein: CASSEERATYEQYF. The CDR3 region has the DNA TGTGCCAGCAGTGAAGAGAGGGCGACCTACGAGCAGTACTTC.

This clone occurred once. CDR3 DNA sequence: TGCAGTGCGGGATACAATGAGCAGTTCTTC. The encoded protein is CSAGYNEQFF. This chain connects TRBV20-1 to TRBJ2-1; D is undetermined. The V and J ends lost 6 bases and 4 bases respectively, with 4 bases between them. The CDR3 spans 10 residues. Germline assignment: CDR1 DFQATT and CDR2 SNEGSKA (reference sequence).

The chain has TRBV10-3 and TRBJ2-2; no clear D gene. Trimming pared 5 bases from V and 6 bases from J, leaving 10 bases between. The germline CDR1 and CDR2 sequences are ENHRY and SYGVKD. The CDR3 extends over 13 amino acids. The CDR3 region has the DNA TGTGCCATCAGTAATACCAATCCCGGGGAGCTGTTTTTT. It specifies CAISNTNPGELFF.

This chain uses TRBV19 with TRBJ1-3; unclear D gene. V was trimmed by 4 bases and J by 0 bases, leaving 16 bases between them. The CDR3 sequence is 17 residues long. Germline lookup yields CDR1 LNHDA and CDR2 SQIVND (reference sequence). The CDR3 sequence is CASSTRLTVYSGNTIYF. CDR3 coding DNA: TGTGCCAGTAGTACCCGATTGACTGTTTACTCTGGAAACACCATATATTTT.

The chain carries TRBV6-6 and TRBJ1-2, with 8 nucleotides matching TRBD1. After removal of 0 bases from V and 8 bases from J, the junction contained 2 bases not matched to a gene. The germline gives CDR1 MNHNY, CDR2 SVGAGI (reference sequence). CDR3 length equals 13 residues. DNA of the CDR3: TGTGCCAGCAGTTACTCTCAGGGGGCGGGCTACACCTTC. This encodes CASSYSQGAGYTF.